This T cell receptor beta chain was identified in a study of CD8 T cells in Susac syndrome. General study results and limits: The study conceded that its TCR sequencing and HLA analysis involved relatively few individuals.

RNA totalling roughly 0.5 to 1 ug underwent reverse transcription with random hexamers. An immunoSEQ multiplex PCR amplified TCR beta CDR3 over 54 Vbeta and 13 Jbeta. MiXCR was run by TCRdb on the immunoSEQ multiplex PCR reads, yielding one entry per CDR3 protein. The data contain roughly 150,000 distinct CDR3 sequences, approximately 94% of them singletons. V lost 4 bases and J lost 6; bases outside the gene matches: 5. The CDR3 contains 15 residues. The germline V gene has CDR1 LNHDA and CDR2 SQIVND (reference sequence). As to this clonotype: Its antigen remains unidentified.

Sequencing of TCR beta was performed on blood CD8+ and CD4+ T cells. The multiple sclerosis control group was made up of treatment-naive patients with stable or active relapsing-remitting disease. Sequences were obtained from CD8+ T cells from PBMCs. This chain joins TRBV19 and TRBJ1-5; 11 positions match TRBD1. The TCR originated in a human donor with multiple sclerosis. As DNA, the CDR3 is TGTGCCAGTAGTACCAAGGGACAGGGGGGTCAGCCCCAGCATTTT. Its translation: CASSTKGQGGQPQHF.